In this sample, the clone carrying this T cell receptor beta chain turned up many times. The antigen is undetermined. This entry belongs to a study of human T cells and chemical hapten exposure. Study summary: From small differences in pooled library volume came most of the variation in per-sample TCR yields.

Points from the study as a whole: TCRs exceeding a frequency of 1 in 1000 stayed unchanged under DPC sensitization.

Per germline, CDR1 MDHEN and CDR2 SYDVKM. Deletions cut 2 bases from V and 2 bases from J, with 4 bases between. The CDR3 consists of 12 residues. Unique molecular identifiers were attached to individual cDNA molecules during library preparation. TCRdb recomputed calls from the RACE reads with MiXCR, one row per CDR3 protein. The sample shows some 50,000 distinct CDR3 sequences, 4.4% of them seen only once. Time point specified: healthy volunteer bleed at 2 weeks. The starting material, unfractionated whole blood, was used for total RNA extraction. The sequencing sample was made of whole blood. The gene calls are TRBV28 and TRBJ2-7; D is unclear. The TCR sequence derives from a human donor in good health. Some clones in this sample may be carry-over from other donors' samples. The CDR3 nucleotides are TGTGCCAGCAGTTTACGGCCCTACGAGCAGTACTTC. Its translation is CASSLRPYEQYF.